A single sample is the source of the 10 T cell receptor beta chains below, sequenced in a study of T cells in Graves' hyperthyroidism and ophthalmopathy (dated by TCRdb to the late 2010s). Libraries came from multiplex PCR. Instrument on record: Illumina HiSeq 2000. The TCR beta CDR3 regions were amplified from RNA transcripts. A first-round RT-PCR of the TCR CDR3 used the HTBI primer set with the Qiagen OneStep RT-PCR kit. TCRdb redid the processing of the public reads, applying fastp at Q25 and MiXCR, and retained in-frame beta chains. CDR3 protein duplicates are merged, each entry listing the most common genes and DNA. In all, the sample holds around 450,000 distinct CDR3 sequences, and approximately 14% of those were seen once. The biggest ten clones account for almost 8% of the sample. The specimen sequenced was blood. The source of these receptors is a woman aged 18-29 years with Graves' hyperthyroidism.

This clonotype was counted ten times or more. The V and J genes are TRBV7-2 and TRBJ1-5; 8 bases are shared with TRBD1. After removal of 5 bases from V and 5 bases from J, the junction contained 11 bases not matched to a gene. CDR1 and CDR2 (germline): SGHTA, FQGNSA. The CDR3 loop spans 16 amino acids. As DNA, the CDR3 is TGTGCCAGCAGCACGGCGGGACAGGATTTTCATCAGCCCCAGCATTTT. It translates to CASSTAGQDFHQPQHF.

The chain recombines TRBV5-1 with TRBJ2-6, with 10 bases aligning to TRBD2. V was clipped by 0 bases and J by 0 bases; unmatched bases: 6. This CDR3 is built from 19 residues. Germline CDR1 SGHRS, CDR2 YFSETQ. As DNA, the CDR3 is TGCGCCAGCAGCTTGGGGTGGAGCGGGGGGGTCTCTGGGGCCAACGTCCTGACTTTC. Its protein is CASSLGWSGGVSGANVLTF.

This rearrangement joins TRBV12-3 or TRBV12-4 to TRBJ1-1; no clear D. The CDR3 covers 13 residues. Trimming took off 0 bases at V and 1 base at J, with 3 bases between the two ends. CDR3 residues: CASSLAANTEAFF. The CDR3, as DNA: TGTGCCAGCAGTTTAGCAGCGAACACTGAAGCTTTCTTT.

The V and J genes are TRBV2 and TRBJ2-5, with D possibly TRBD2 on 7 matching bases. Germline-derived CDR1 and CDR2 are SNHLY and FYNNEI. The V end was cut by 6 bases, the J end by 5 bases, with 19 bases between. The CDR3 is 15 amino acids. The CDR3 DNA reads as TGTGCCAGCAGCTTAGTGGGGGGGCGGTACGAGACCCAGTACTTC. This gives the protein CASSLVGGRYETQYF.

This clonotype was found many times. The chain links TRBV6-2 or TRBV6-3 to TRBJ2-2; a possible D gene is TRBD2 (5 bases). CDR1 and CDR2 (germline): MNHEY, SVGEGT. CDR3 size: 15 residues. V lost 2 bases, J lost 6 bases, and 13 bases lay in between. CDR3 protein: CASSYTAPGAGELFF. CDR3 nucleotide sequence: TGTGCCAGCAGTTACACAGCGCCCGGGGCCGGGGAGCTGTTTTTT.

This clonotype was picked up many times. This chain links TRBV28 with TRBJ2-1; D gene uncertain. Trimming removed 6 bases at V and 9 bases at J, with 12 bases between. Germline CDR1 is MDHEN and CDR2 is SYDVKM. The CDR3 spans 12 residues. The CDR3 nucleotides read TGTGCCAGCAGCTTACAGATAGGTGAGCAGTTCTTC. Its protein is CASSLQIGEQFF.

This clonotype has at least ten counts. The chain recombines TRBV30 with TRBJ1-1; D is possibly TRBD1 (6 bases). Germline lookup yields CDR1 GTSNPN and CDR2 SVGIG (reference sequence). This CDR3 comprises 12 residues. Trimming pared 1 base from V and 5 bases from J, leaving 8 bases between. CDR3: CAWSERGTEAFF. The CDR3 nucleotides read TGTGCCTGGAGTGAGAGGGGGACTGAAGCTTTCTTT.

Comment on this clonotype: Possible read error: a much larger clone is one base away. J is TRBJ2-1 and V is TRBV20-1; D remains ambiguous. The CDR3 runs to 14 residues. Looked up from germline, CDR1 is DFQATT and CDR2 is SNEGSKA (reference sequence). CDR3: CCAKDPSSYNEQFF. The DNA of the CDR3 is TGCTGTGCAAAGGACCCTAGCTCCTACAATGAGCAGTTCTTC.

This clonotype has just a few counts. This rearrangement joins TRBV11-2 to TRBJ2-7; 8 bases align to TRBD2. The CDR3 has 15 residues. V lost 3 bases to trimming and J lost 2 bases; unmatched junction nucleotides: 6. Germline V gives CDR1 SGHAT, CDR2 FQNNGV. This CDR3 is CASSLGSGSTYEQYF. The DNA for the CDR3 is TGTGCCAGCAGCTTGGGGAGCGGGAGTACCTACGAGCAGTACTTC. Drawing the rest from reference TRBV11-2 and TRBJ2-7, the complete variable domain is EAGVAQSPRYKIIEKRQSVAFWCNPISGHATLYWYQQILGQGPKLLIQFQNNGVVDDSQLPKDRFSAERLKGVDSTLKIQPAKLEDSAVYLCASSLGSGSTYEQYFGPGTRLTVT.

A word on this clonotype: This may come from a read error, since a much larger clone is one base off. V usage is TRBV2 and J usage is TRBJ1-6; D might be TRBD1 (6 bases). V dropped 0 bases and J dropped 8 bases, with 20 bases sitting between them. Germline V gene sequence: CDR1 SNHLY, CDR2 FYNNEI. CDR3 length: 18 amino acids. CDR3 loop: CASSEAGGALPYDSPLHF. DNA for the CDR3: TGTGCCAGCAGTGAAGCGGGGGGGGCCCTGCCTTATGATTCACCCCTCCACTTT.